Each of the 7 T cell receptor beta chains below was sequenced from the same sample in a study of T cell repertoires in cytomegalovirus infection. Each CDR3 protein is one row after TCRdb ran MiXCR on the reads. The sample lists some 400,000 distinct CDR3 sequences, roughly 20% seen once, with approximately 8% in the top ten. The specimen sequenced was PBMCs. These receptors were taken from a human donor in good health (CMV status not recorded). Some clones in this sample may be carry-over from other donors' samples.

This clonotype was detected many times. The genes are TRBV7-2 and TRBJ2-3, with D unresolved. The V end lost 5 bases, the J end lost 5 bases, and 11 bases lay between the germline ends. CDR3 length: 13 residues. CDR1 SGHTA and CDR2 FQGNSA come from the germline V gene. CDR3 amino acids: CASSTIGGDTQYF. The CDR3 nucleotides read TGTGCCAGCAGCACAATCGGTGGAGATACGCAGTATTTT.

The chain employs TRBV7-9 and TRBJ2-7; 14 bases match TRBD2. Germline CDR1 and CDR2: SEHNR and FQNEAQ (reference sequence). V lost 6 bases to trimming and J lost 5 bases; unmatched junction nucleotides: 3. The CDR3 runs to 14 residues. In DNA form, the CDR3 reads TGTGCCAGCAGGGGACTAGCGGGGGCTGACGAGCAGTACTTC. As protein: CASRGLAGADEQYF.

This clonotype was counted only a few times. The CDR3 end shows no conserved phenylalanine or tryptophan, and so a read error is likely. No DNA is shown, since the ends of the CDR3 on it are uncertain; the CDR3 is the one TCRdb lists. The chain links TRBV7-2 to TRBJ2-2; no check of the table's D call, TRBD2, against the DNA was made. Looked up from germline, CDR1 is SGHTA and CDR2 is FQGNSA. The CDR3 region is 17 residues in length, termini included. The CDR3 loop is CASSLVGRGASGGPPQL.

This clonotype was recorded many times. The chain joins TRBV20-1 to TRBJ2-3, with 10 bases that match TRBD2. CDR1 is DFQATT, CDR2 SNEGSKA, per germline (reference sequence). Trimming cost V 3 bases and J 2 bases; bases outside gene matches: 5. This CDR3 has 15 amino acids. The DNA for the CDR3 is TGCAGTGCTAGTTCACTAGCGGGGACCACAGATACGCAGTATTTT. Protein: CSASSLAGTTDTQYF.

This clonotype turned up a few times. J is TRBJ2-5 and V is TRBV7-9; D perhaps matches TRBD2 (6 bases). V was pared by 1 base and J by 7 bases, with 7 bases between. There are 12 residues in the CDR3. The germline CDR1 and CDR2 sequences are SEHNR and FQNEAQ (reference sequence). This CDR3 is CASSLVGRTQYF. In DNA, the CDR3 is TGTGCCAGCAGCTTAGTCGGGAGGACCCAGTACTTC.

This clonotype was detected once. The chain is built from TRBV7-9 and TRBJ2-3; maybe TRBD2 (8 bases). CDR3 length equals 18 residues. With 1 base removed from V and 7 bases from J, the gap between germline ends came to 24 bases. The germline V gene has CDR1 SEHNR and CDR2 FQNEAQ (reference sequence). CDR3 sequence (DNA): TGTGCCAGCAGCTTAGGTTCCACAGGGGCGGGAGGTTCACATACGCAGTATTTT. Protein: CASSLGSTGAGGSHTQYF.

The rearrangement links TRBV5-6 to TRBJ1-5; D call uncertain. The CDR3 totals 14 residues. Germline V CDR1 and CDR2: SGHDT, YYEEEE. V lost 3 bases and J 11 bases, leaving 18 bases between the germline ends. In DNA form, the CDR3 reads TGTGCCAGCAGCTCATCCGGACTACTTTCCTCCCAGCATTTT. Protein: CASSSSGLLSSQHF. The entire variable domain, with the rest obtained from reference TRBV5-6 and TRBJ1-5, is as follows: DAGVTQSPTHLIKTRGQQVTLRCSPKSGHDTVSWYQQALGQGPQFIFQYYEEEERQRGNFPDRFSGHQFPNYSSELNVNALLLGDSALYLCASSSSGLLSSQHFGDGTRLSIL.